These T cell receptor beta chains were read from a single sample in a study of long-term antiretroviral therapy in people with HIV. Libraries were prepared by immunoSEQ multiplex PCR; TCRdb keeps only in-frame clonotypes and omits some of them. Here the sample spans fewer than 40,000 clones, nearly 95% being singletons. The sequencing here drew on unsorted PBMCs, taken approximately 5.1 years after starting antiretroviral therapy. These receptors were collected from a woman in her fifties or sixties with HIV. CDR3s include the opening cysteine and the closing phenylalanine or tryptophan.

cdr3_aa v_call
CASSREGRFTDTQYF TRBV2
CASSPDRGYGYTF TRBV7-3
CASSHAGPGELFF TRBV7-2
CASSQLSGEYGYTF TRBV4-3
CASRTGGMANTGELFF TRBV19
CASSFSSRSFGLNEQFF TRBV5-5
CASSLSRNTEAFF TRBV27
CASSTMRLGVIDTQYF TRBV27
CASRDTGDYGYTF TRBV27
CASSQRAGGTDTQYF TRBV4-2
CASSSQFASTDTQYF TRBV27
CAWSADREPQHF TRBV30
CASSLTSQSSTDTQYF TRBV4-1
CASSPGVLGQNYEQYF TRBV5-1
CASSFSGSPSEAFF TRBV7-8
CAWSLRLAGPRPYEQYF TRBV30
CASSLEGRTDTQYF TRBV7-9
CASGVANYGYTF TRBV7-3
CASSATMGNQPQHF TRBV7-9
CASRDTIDTEAFF TRBV5-1
CAISEYRDTEAFF TRBV10-3
CALSSGGYQDTQYF TRBV7-9
CASSLSEGGLRRYGYTF TRBV27
CASRPGAEETQYF TRBV5-1
CASGIQGDEQFF TRBV4-2
CASTAGTQYF TRBV2
CASSVRWGGLEAFF TRBV19
CASSAGRNQPQHF TRBV6-5
CASSQAGGPTDTQYF TRBV4-3
CASSRGQGDGYTF TRBV6-5
CASSTGTENEKLFF TRBV6-1
CASSPGSSHTGELFF TRBV21-1
CASSKGQGVNEKLFF TRBV27
CASSYGQRSYEQYF TRBV6-5
CASTSGTGRNTEAFF TRBV7-9
CASGWVRQYKNIQYF TRBV21-1
CASSSRTGATGELFF TRBV5-5
CASSLGGAGQMNNEQFF TRBV5-1
CASSASLGTAYNEQFF TRBV9
CASSQMFRDQETQYF TRBV5-1
CASSVGVRDIQYF TRBV9
CASSYSQSNQPQHF TRBV6-5